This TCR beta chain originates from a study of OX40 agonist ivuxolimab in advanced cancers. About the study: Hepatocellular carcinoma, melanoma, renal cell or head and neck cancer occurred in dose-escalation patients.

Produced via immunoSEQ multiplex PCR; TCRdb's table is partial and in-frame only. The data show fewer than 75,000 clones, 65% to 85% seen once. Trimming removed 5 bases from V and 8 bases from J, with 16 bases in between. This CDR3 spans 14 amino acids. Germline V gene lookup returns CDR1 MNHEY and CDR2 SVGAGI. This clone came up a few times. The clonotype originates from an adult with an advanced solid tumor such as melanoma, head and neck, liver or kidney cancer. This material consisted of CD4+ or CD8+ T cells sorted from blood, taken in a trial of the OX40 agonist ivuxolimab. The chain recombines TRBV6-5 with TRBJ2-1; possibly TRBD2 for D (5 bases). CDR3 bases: TGTGCCAGCAGTGAACGCGGGCCTCCGGATGAGCAGTTCTTC. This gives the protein CASSERGPPDEQFF.